One T cell receptor (beta chain) is described in this entry. Its antigen is undetermined. This sample stems from a study of a mutant IDH1 vaccine in newly diagnosed glioma. Study background: The initiation of vaccination occurred 4-6 weeks after radiotherapy alone, or with temozolomide cycles.

The CDR3 sequence is 13 residues long. The germline CDR1 and CDR2 sequences are GTSNPN and SVGIG (reference sequence). V was pared by 4 bases and J by 8 bases, with 14 bases between. TCRdb's copy holds only in-frame clones and misses some; the assay was immunoSEQ multiplex PCR. The repertoire holds 77,000 or so clones, over 75% seen once, with 4% to 5.5% in the top ten. Time point in this sample: week 47, end of study. A 20-mer mutant IDH1 peptide at 300 ug was injected subcutaneously with topical imiquimod. Newly diagnosed WHO grade 3 or 4 IDH1-mutant, ATRX-lost astrocytomas were identified in the donors.

The J gene is TRBJ1-4, the V gene TRBV30; TRBD1 might be the D (5 bases). This specimen was PBMCs, taken from a glioma patient whose treatment included an IDH1 peptide vaccine. The clonotype was recovered from a man aged 40-55 years with glioma. The CDR3 DNA reads as TGTGCCTGGAATGTTAGGGGTCGGGAAAAACTGTTTTTT. Protein: CAWNVRGREKLFF.